The rows below give T cell receptor beta chains drawn from one sample of a study of cytomegalovirus exposure and HLA in healthy donors. Assay used: immunoSEQ multiplex PCR; TCRdb lists only in-frame clones, some missing. The table shows about 160,000 clones, with more than 80% occurring only once. Sequencing used PBMCs. These receptors were collected from a male donor in good health and CMV-seronegative. Each CDR3 is given with its conserved first and last residue. The D gene is left open where the match is weak.

d_gene	j_gene	v_gene	CDR3aa	CDR3nt
.	TRBJ2-2	TRBV7-9	CASSYRGTGELFF	TGTGCCAGCAGCTACCGGGGGACCGGGGAGCTGTTTTTT
TRBD2	TRBJ2-1	TRBV6-1	CASSERDRWVGGGRGNEQFF	TGTGCCAGCAGTGAACGGGATAGATGGGTGGGCGGGGGACGCGGCAATGAGCAGTTCTTC
.	TRBJ2-5	TRBV19	CASSIRPGGLETQYF	TGTGCCAGTAGTATACGCCCGGGGGGCTTAGAGACCCAGTACTTC
.	TRBJ2-7	TRBV6-5	CASRRTVYEQYF	TGTGCCAGCAGGAGGACAGTCTACGAGCAGTACTTC
TRBD2	TRBJ2-5	TRBV4-2	CASSQGRTSGLQTQYF	TGTGCCAGCAGCCAGGGAAGGACTAGCGGGTTGCAGACCCAGTACTTC
TRBD1	TRBJ2-7	TRBV6-1	CASRGQVVDEQYF	TGTGCCAGCAGGGGACAGGTCGTGGACGAGCAGTACTTC
.	TRBJ2-5	TRBV6-4	CASKNRSVFQETQYF	TGTGCCAGCAAGAACAGGAGCGTATTCCAAGAGACCCAGTACTTC
.	TRBJ1-1	TRBV4-1	CASRLRGGGNTEAFF	TGCGCCAGCAGATTGCGCGGGGGCGGGAACACTGAAGCTTTCTTT
.	TRBJ1-6	TRBV6-1	CASSDTGTNSPLHF	TGTGCCAGCAGTGATACAGGGACGAATTCACCCCTCCACTTT
.	TRBJ2-1	TRBV28	CASTGRGNEQFF	TGTGCCAGCACTGGCCGGGGCAATGAGCAGTTCTTC
TRBD1	TRBJ1-3	TRBV28	CASSQQGAGNTIYF	TGTGCCAGCAGCCAACAGGGGGCTGGAAACACCATATATTTT
TRBD2	TRBJ2-1	TRBV7-2	CASSAGLAGGGSEQFF	TGTGCCAGCAGCGCGGGACTAGCGGGAGGAGGAAGTGAGCAGTTCTTC
.	TRBJ1-4	TRBV4-3	CASSQVPPGAEKLFF	TGCGCCAGCAGCCAAGTACCGCCCGGAGCCGAAAAACTGTTTTTT